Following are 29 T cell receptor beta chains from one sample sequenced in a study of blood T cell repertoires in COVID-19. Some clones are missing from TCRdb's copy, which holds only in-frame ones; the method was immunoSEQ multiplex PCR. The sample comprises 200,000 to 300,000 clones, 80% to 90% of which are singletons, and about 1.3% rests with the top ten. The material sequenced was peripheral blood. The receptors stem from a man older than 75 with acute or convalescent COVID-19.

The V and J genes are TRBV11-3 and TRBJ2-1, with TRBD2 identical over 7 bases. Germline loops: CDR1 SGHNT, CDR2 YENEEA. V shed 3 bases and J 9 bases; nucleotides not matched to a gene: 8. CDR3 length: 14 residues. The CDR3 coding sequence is TGTGCCAGCAGCTTTTCGGCTAGCGGCGTTGAGCAGTTCTTC. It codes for CASSFSASGVEQFF.

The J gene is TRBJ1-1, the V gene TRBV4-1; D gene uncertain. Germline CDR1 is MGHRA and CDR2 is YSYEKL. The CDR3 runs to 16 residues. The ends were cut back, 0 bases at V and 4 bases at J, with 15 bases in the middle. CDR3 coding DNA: TGCGCCAGCAGCCAAGATGTCTTAACGAGAGGCACTGAAGCTTTCTTT. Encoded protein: CASSQDVLTRGTEAFF.

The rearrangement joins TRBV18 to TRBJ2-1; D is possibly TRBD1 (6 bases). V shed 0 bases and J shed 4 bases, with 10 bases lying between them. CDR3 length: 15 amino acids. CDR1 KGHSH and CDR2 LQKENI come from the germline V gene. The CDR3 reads CASSPPGQLYNEQFF. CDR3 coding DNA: TGTGCCAGCTCACCACCAGGACAGCTATACAATGAGCAGTTCTTC.

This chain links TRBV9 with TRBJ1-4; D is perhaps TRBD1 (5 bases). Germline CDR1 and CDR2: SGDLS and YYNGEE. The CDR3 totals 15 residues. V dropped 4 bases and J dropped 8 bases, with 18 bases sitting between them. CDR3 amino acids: CASSPLDTIKEKLFF. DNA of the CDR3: TGTGCCAGCAGCCCCCTGGACACCATTAAGGAAAAACTGTTTTTT.

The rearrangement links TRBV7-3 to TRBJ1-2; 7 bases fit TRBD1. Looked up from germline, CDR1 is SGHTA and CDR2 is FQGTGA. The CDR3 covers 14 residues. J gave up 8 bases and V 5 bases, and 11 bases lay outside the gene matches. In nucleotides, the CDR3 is TGTGCCAGCAGCCCCACAGGGGCCCAGGGGGGCTACACCTTC. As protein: CASSPTGAQGGYTF.

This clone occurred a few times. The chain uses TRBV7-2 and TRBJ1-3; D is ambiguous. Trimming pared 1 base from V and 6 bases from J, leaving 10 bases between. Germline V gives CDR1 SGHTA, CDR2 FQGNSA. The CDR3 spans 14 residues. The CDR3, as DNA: TGTGCCAGCAGCTTAGTTGTACAGTCAAACACCATATATTTT. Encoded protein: CASSLVVQSNTIYF.

This CDR3 is CASSGGVGETQYF. The CDR3 coding sequence is TGTGCCAGCAGCGGAGGGGTGGGGGAGACCCAGTACTTC. The gene calls are TRBV7-2 and TRBJ2-5, with D tentatively TRBD2 (6 bases). V shed 5 bases and J shed 5 bases, with 12 bases lying between them. The CDR3 runs 13 residues. Germline lookup yields CDR1 SGHTA and CDR2 FQGNSA.

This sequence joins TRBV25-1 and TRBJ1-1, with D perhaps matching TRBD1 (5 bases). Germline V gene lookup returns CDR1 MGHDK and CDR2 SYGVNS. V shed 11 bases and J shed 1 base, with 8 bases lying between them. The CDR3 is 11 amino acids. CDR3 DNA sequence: TGTGCCGCCCAGGGGAACACTGAAGCTTTCTTT. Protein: CAAQGNTEAFF.

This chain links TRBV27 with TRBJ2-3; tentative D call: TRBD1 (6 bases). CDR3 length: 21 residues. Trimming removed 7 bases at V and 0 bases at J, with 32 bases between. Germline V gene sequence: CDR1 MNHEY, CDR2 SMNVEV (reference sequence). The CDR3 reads CASTSRGRGLKLPLSTDTQYF. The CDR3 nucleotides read TGTGCCAGCACCTCCAGGGGTAGGGGTCTTAAACTTCCACTTAGCACAGATACGCAGTATTTT.

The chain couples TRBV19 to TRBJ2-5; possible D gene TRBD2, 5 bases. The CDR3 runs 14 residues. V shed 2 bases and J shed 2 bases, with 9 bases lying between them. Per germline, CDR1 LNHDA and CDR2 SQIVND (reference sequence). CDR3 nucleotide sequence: TGTGCCAGTAGTATATCGCTAGCTCAAGAGACCCAGTACTTC. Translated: CASSISLAQETQYF.

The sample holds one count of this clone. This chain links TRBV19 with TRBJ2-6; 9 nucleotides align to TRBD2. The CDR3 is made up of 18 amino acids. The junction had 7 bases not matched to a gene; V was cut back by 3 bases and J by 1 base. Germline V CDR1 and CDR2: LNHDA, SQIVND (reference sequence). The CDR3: CASSMGSGRGSGANVLTF. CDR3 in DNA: TGTGCCAGTAGTATGGGTAGCGGGAGAGGATCTGGGGCCAACGTCCTGACTTTC.

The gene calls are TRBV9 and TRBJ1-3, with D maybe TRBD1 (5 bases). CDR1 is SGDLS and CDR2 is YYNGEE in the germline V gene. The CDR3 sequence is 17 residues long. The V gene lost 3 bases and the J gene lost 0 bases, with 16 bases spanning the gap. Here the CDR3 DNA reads TGTGCCAGCAGCGCTCCCCGGGACTGGTCCTCTGGAAACACCATATATTTT. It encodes CASSAPRDWSSGNTIYF.

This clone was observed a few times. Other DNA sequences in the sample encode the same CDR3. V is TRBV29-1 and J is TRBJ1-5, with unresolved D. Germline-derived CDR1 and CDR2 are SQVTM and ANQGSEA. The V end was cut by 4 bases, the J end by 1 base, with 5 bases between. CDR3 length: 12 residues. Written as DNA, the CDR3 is TGCAGCGTTGGCGGGAGCAATCAGCCCCAGCATTTT. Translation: CSVGGSNQPQHF.

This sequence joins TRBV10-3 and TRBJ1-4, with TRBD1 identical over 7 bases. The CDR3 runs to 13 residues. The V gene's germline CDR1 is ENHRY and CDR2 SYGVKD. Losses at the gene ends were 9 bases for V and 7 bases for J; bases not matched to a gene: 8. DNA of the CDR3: TGTGCCATTAGAGGGGGCGACGGTGAAAAACTGTTTTTT. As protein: CAIRGGDGEKLFF.

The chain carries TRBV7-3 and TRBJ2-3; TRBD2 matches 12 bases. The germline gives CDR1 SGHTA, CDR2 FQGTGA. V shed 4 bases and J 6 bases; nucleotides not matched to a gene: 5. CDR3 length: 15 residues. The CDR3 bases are TGTGCCAGCAGCTCTAGCGGGAGGGCGGGGGATACGCAGTATTTT. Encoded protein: CASSSSGRAGDTQYF.

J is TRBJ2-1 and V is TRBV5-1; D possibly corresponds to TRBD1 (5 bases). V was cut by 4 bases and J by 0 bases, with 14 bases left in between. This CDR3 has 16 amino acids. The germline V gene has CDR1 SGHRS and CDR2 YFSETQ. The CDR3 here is CASSLPRQSSYNEQFF. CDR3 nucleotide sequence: TGCGCCAGCAGCCTTCCACGACAGAGCTCCTACAATGAGCAGTTCTTC.

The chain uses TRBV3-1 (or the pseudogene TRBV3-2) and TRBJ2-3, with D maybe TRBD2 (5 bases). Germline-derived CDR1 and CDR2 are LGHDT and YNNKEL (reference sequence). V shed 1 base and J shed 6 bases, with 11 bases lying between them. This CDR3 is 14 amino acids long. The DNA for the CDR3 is TGTGCCAGCAGCCAAGGCTCAACGGGGGATACGCAGTATTTT. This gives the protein CASSQGSTGDTQYF.

Here the CDR3 reads CASSTQSTTGLYGYTF. CDR3 DNA: TGTGCCAGTAGTACTCAATCTACGACAGGGCTTTATGGCTACACCTTC. The V call is TRBV19, the J call TRBJ1-2; 7 nucleotides line up with TRBD1. The CDR3 is 16 amino acids. Germline-derived CDR1 and CDR2 are LNHDA and SQIVND (reference sequence). The J segment lost 5 bases and the V segment lost 4 bases, leaving 13 bases of the junction unmatched.

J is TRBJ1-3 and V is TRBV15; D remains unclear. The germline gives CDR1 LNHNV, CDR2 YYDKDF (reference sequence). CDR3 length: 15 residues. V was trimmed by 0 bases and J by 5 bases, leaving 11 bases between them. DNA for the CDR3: TGTGCCACCAGCAGAGAGGAGGGTGGGAGAAACACCATATATTTT. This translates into CATSREEGGRNTIYF. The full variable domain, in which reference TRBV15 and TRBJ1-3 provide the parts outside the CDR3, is DAMVIQNPRYQVTQFGKPVTLSCSQTLNHNVMYWYQQKSSQAPKLLFHYYDKDFNNEADTPDNFQSRRPNTSFCFLDIRSPGLGDTAMYLCATSREEGGRNTIYFGEGSWLTVV.

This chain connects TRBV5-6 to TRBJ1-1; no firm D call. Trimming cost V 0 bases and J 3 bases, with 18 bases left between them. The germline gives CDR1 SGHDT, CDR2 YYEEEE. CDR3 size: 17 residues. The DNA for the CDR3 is TGTGCCAGCAGCTTGGGCGGGAACGCCTTCATGGACACTGAAGCTTTCTTT. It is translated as CASSLGGNAFMDTEAFF. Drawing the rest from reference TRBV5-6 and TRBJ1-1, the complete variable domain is DAGVTQSPTHLIKTRGQQVTLRCSPKSGHDTVSWYQQALGQGPQFIFQYYEEEERQRGNFPDRFSGHQFPNYSSELNVNALLLGDSALYLCASSLGGNAFMDTEAFFGQGTRLTVV.

The CDR3 here is CATSDSQTSGTANTGELFF. CDR3 in DNA: TGTGCCACCAGTGATTCCCAGACTAGCGGGACGGCGAACACCGGGGAGCTGTTTTTT. The chain links TRBV24-1 to TRBJ2-2, with 11 bases aligning to TRBD2. This CDR3 region has 19 residues. Trimming removed 2 bases from V and 0 bases from J; junction bases left unmatched: 7. CDR1 and CDR2 from the germline V gene are KGHDR and SFDVKD.

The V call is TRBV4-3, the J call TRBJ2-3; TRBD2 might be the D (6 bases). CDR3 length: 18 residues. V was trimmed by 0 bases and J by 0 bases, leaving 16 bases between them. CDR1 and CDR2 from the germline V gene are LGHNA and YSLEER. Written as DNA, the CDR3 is TGCGCCAGCAGCCAAGATCAAACAGCGGGTTATAGCACAGATACGCAGTATTTT. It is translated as CASSQDQTAGYSTDTQYF.

CDR3 protein: CASSEWTSGGEQYF. The CDR3 region has the DNA TGTGCCAGCAGTGAATGGACTAGCGGGGGAGAGCAGTACTTC. The chain links TRBV25-1 to TRBJ2-7; 13 nucleotides match TRBD2. Germline V gene lookup returns CDR1 MGHDK and CDR2 SYGVNS. The V gene end was trimmed by 1 base and the J gene end by 7 bases; junction bases not matched to a gene: 1. The CDR3 totals 14 residues.

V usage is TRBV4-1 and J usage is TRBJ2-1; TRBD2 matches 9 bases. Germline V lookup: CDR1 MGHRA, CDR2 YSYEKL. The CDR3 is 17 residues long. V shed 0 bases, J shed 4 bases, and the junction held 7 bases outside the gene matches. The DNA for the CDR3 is TGCGCCAGCAGCCAAGATCTTGTGACTAGCGGTTACAATGAGCAGTTCTTC. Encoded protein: CASSQDLVTSGYNEQFF.

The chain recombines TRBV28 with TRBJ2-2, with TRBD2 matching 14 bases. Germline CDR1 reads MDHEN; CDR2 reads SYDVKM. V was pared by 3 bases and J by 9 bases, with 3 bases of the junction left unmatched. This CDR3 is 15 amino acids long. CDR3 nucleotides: TGTGCCAGCAGTTTGGGACTAGCGGGAGCCAGGGAGCTGTTTTTT. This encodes CASSLGLAGARELFF. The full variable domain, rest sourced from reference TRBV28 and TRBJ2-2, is DVKVTQSSRYLVKRTGEKVFLECVQDMDHENMFWYRQDPGLGLRLIYFSYDVKMKEKGDIPEGYSVSREKKERFSLILESASTNQTSMYLCASSLGLAGARELFFGEGSRLTVL.

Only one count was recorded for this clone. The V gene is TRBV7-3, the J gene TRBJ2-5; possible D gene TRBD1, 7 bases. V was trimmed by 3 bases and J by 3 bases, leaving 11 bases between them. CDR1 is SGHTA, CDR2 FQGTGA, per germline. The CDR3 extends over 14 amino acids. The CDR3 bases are TGTGCCAGCAGCTTCCAGGGGGGAGAAGAGACCCAGTACTTC. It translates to CASSFQGGEETQYF.

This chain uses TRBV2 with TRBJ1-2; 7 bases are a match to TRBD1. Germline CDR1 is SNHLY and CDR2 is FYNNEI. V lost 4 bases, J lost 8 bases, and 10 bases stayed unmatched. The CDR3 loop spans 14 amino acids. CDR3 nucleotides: TGTGCCAGCAGTGTAGGGCAGGGGGTAGGAGGCTACACCTTC. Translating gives CASSVGQGVGGYTF. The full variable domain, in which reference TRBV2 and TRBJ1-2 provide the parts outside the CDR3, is EPEVTQTPSHQVTQMGQEVILRCVPISNHLYFYWYRQILGQKVEFLVSFYNNEISEKSEIFDDQFSVERPDGSNFTLKIRSTKLEDSAMYFCASSVGQGVGGYTFGSGTRLTVV.

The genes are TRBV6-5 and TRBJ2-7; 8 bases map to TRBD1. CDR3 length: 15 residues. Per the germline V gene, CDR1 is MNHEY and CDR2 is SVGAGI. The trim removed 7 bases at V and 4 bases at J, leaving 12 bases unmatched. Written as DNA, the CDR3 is TGTGCCAGCAAGCCCTCTTGGCAGGGGGCGTACGAGCAGTACTTC. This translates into CASKPSWQGAYEQYF.

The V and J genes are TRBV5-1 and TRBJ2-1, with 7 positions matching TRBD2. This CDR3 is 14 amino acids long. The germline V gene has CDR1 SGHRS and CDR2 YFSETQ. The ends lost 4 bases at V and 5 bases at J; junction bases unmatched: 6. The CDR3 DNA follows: TGCGCCAGCAGCCCCGGGGGGAACCACAATGAGCAGTTCTTC. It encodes CASSPGGNHNEQFF.